The 15 T cell receptor beta chains given below trace back to one sample, sequenced in a study of blood T cell repertoires in COVID-19. Profiling relied on immunoSEQ multiplex PCR, and the TCRdb table lists in-frame clones only, not all of them. The sample records around 130,000 clones, under 90% being singletons. Sequenced sample: PBMCs or T cells enriched from blood (not recorded which). These receptors were collected from a man in his forties or fifties with acute COVID-19.

This chain links TRBV7-3 with TRBJ1-1; tentatively, D is TRBD1 (5 bases). The V gene lost 4 bases and the J gene lost 4 bases, with 16 bases spanning the gap. The CDR3 is made up of 15 amino acids. The germline CDR1 and CDR2 sequences are SGHTA and FQGTGA. The CDR3 DNA sequence: TGTGCCAGCAGCTCCCTCGGGGGGGGTAGCACTGAAGCTTTCTTT. It encodes CASSSLGGGSTEAFF.

The V call is TRBV28, the J call TRBJ2-7; TRBD2 is a possible D gene (5 bases). CDR3 length: 18 amino acids. V shed 2 bases and J shed 0 bases, with 20 bases lying between them. Germline V gene sequence: CDR1 MDHEN, CDR2 SYDVKM. CDR3: CASSLPKRGQASSYEQYF. The CDR3 bases are TGTGCCAGCAGTTTACCAAAGCGAGGGCAGGCCAGCTCCTACGAGCAGTACTTC.

The V gene is TRBV30, the J gene TRBJ2-1; 11 bases agree with TRBD1. The length of the CDR3 is 13 residues. The junction had 8 bases not matched to a gene; V was cut back by 7 bases and J by 9 bases. Germline V gene sequence: CDR1 GTSNPN, CDR2 SVGIG (reference sequence). In DNA form, the CDR3 reads TGTGCCTTCCGGGACAGGGGGTGGGGTGAGCAGTTCTTC. It codes for CAFRDRGWGEQFF.

The chain links TRBV2 to TRBJ1-1, with a possible D match to TRBD1 (6 bases). Germline-derived CDR1 and CDR2 are SNHLY and FYNNEI. V was clipped by 11 bases and J by 1 base, with 14 bases between them. There are 13 residues in the CDR3. DNA of the CDR3: TGTGCCCCACGACGCAGGGGGAACACTGAAGCTTTCTTT. It translates to CAPRRRGNTEAFF.

A note on this clone: In the same sample, other DNA sequences code for this CDR3. This chain links TRBV7-3 with TRBJ2-2, with TRBD1 matching over 7 bases. CDR1 and CDR2 from the germline V gene are SGHTA and FQGTGA. V trimming: 4 bases; J trimming: 4 bases; junction bases outside the gene matches: 6. The CDR3 covers 15 residues. The CDR3 coding sequence is TGTGCCAGCAGCTCTTCCTCAGGGGGCACCGGGGAGCTGTTTTTT. Its translation: CASSSSSGGTGELFF. Looking up the rest from reference TRBV7-3 and TRBJ2-2 gives the full variable domain: GAGVSQTPSNKVTEKGKYVELRCDPISGHTALYWYRQSLGQGPEFLIYFQGTGAADDSGLPNDRFFAVRPEGSVSTLKIQRTERGDSAVYLCASSSSSGGTGELFFGEGSRLTVL.

The chain employs TRBV7-2 and TRBJ2-5, with 9 bases aligning to TRBD2. The CDR3 length is 15 residues. CDR1 and CDR2 from the germline V gene are SGHTA and FQGNSA. The V and J ends lost 6 bases and 2 bases, in that order; junction bases with no gene match: 7. As DNA, the CDR3 is TGTGCCAGCAGGGGGCTAGCGGGGCTTCAAGAGACCCAGTACTTC. The encoded protein is CASRGLAGLQETQYF.

This chain joins TRBV12-3 or TRBV12-4 and TRBJ1-2, with D unresolved. The CDR3 covers 13 residues. Trimming cost V 1 base and J 7 bases, with 10 bases left between them. The CDR3 DNA reads TGTGCCAGCAGTTTAGACAATTCCCTTGGCTACACCTTC. Translation: CASSLDNSLGYTF.

The rearrangement uses TRBV5-1 and TRBJ2-7; D possibly corresponds to TRBD2 (6 bases). This CDR3 is 13 amino acids long. Germline V lookup: CDR1 SGHRS, CDR2 YFSETQ. Trimming pared 4 bases from V and 5 bases from J, leaving 13 bases between. The CDR3 region has the DNA TGCGCCAGCAGCCTCGGGAGTTTCGACGAGCAGTACTTC. This encodes CASSLGSFDEQYF.

The V gene is TRBV19, the J gene TRBJ1-5; D is unclear. V dropped 4 bases and J dropped 6 bases, with 13 bases sitting between them. The length of the CDR3 is 14 residues. The germline gives CDR1 LNHDA, CDR2 SQIVND (reference sequence). Here the CDR3 reads CASSTHPPTQPQHF. CDR3 nucleotide sequence: TGTGCCAGTAGTACCCATCCCCCTACTCAGCCCCAGCATTTT.

The chain uses TRBV7-2 and TRBJ1-3; D unclear. The CDR3 consists of 13 residues. V was cut by 7 bases and J by 2 bases, with 9 bases left in between. Germline V gene lookup returns CDR1 SGHTA and CDR2 FQGNSA. CDR3 region: CASTRAAGNTIYF. In nucleotides, the CDR3 is TGTGCCAGCACGCGGGCGGCTGGAAACACCATATATTTT.

The gene calls are TRBV7-9 and TRBJ2-1; a weak D match, TRBD1 (6 bases). The CDR3 contains 15 residues. Germline CDR1 reads SEHNR; CDR2 reads FQNEAQ (reference sequence). The ends were cut back, 2 bases at V and 5 bases at J, with 13 bases in the middle. CDR3 nucleotides: TGTGCCAGCAGCTTACAGGGGACCCTTCACAATGAGCAGTTCTTC. Translated: CASSLQGTLHNEQFF.

The V gene is TRBV6-5, the J gene TRBJ1-2, with 9 bases fitting TRBD1. From germline, CDR1 is MNHEY and CDR2 SVGAGI. Trimming at V came to 5 bases and at J to 6 bases, leaving 4 bases not matched to a gene. This CDR3 is 13 amino acids long. CDR3 sequence (DNA): TGTGCCAGCAGTCTAACAGGGGGCCATGGCTACACCTTC. Translated, it gives CASSLTGGHGYTF.

The chain combines TRBV24-1 with TRBJ2-7; perhaps TRBD1 as D (5 bases). This CDR3 region has 15 residues. Trimming removed 3 bases at V and 5 bases at J, with 16 bases between. Germline assignment: CDR1 KGHDR and CDR2 SFDVKD. The CDR3 protein is CATSDTPRAVDEQYF. In DNA form, the CDR3 reads TGTGCCACCAGTGATACCCCCAGGGCAGTAGACGAGCAGTACTTC.

This clone was detected only once. This sample includes further DNA sequences coding for the same CDR3. The chain couples TRBV12-3 or TRBV12-4 to TRBJ1-2, with D unresolved. Trimming removed 6 bases at V and 3 bases at J, with 8 bases between. CDR3 length equals 12 residues. CDR3 residues: CASSPRDYGYTF. CDR3 in DNA: TGTGCCAGCAGCCCCCGGGACTATGGCTACACCTTC.

The CDR3 coding sequence is TGTGCCAGCAGTTTGTTAGCGGGGGACGTGGATACGCAGTATTTT. As protein: CASSLLAGDVDTQYF. The V call is TRBV6-5, the J call TRBJ2-3; 9 nucleotides agree with TRBD2. In germline, CDR1 is MNHEY, CDR2 SVGAGI. V lost 4 bases, J lost 6 bases, and 8 bases stayed unmatched. There are 15 residues in the CDR3.